One sample yielded the 16 T cell receptor beta chains listed below, sequenced in a study of CD8+ T cells in alopecia areata. It was cDNA, reverse transcribed from extracted RNA, that served as the sequencing template. Sequencing used immunoSEQ multiplex PCR; TCRdb keeps in-frame clones, though not all of them. The top ten hold 36% of the sample, which has some 160,000 clones, less than 75% seen once. Sequenced material: CD8+ T cells sorted from blood. The source is a human donor in good health.

This clone came up many times. V gene TRBV27 combines with J gene TRBJ2-3; the D is unclear. This CDR3 region has 15 residues. CDR1 is MNHEY and CDR2 is SMNVEV in the germline V gene (reference sequence). V was shortened by 5 bases and J by 2 bases, with 14 bases between the two germline ends. CDR3 sequence: CASSPRSSDTDTQYF. In DNA form, the CDR3 reads TGTGCCAGCAGTCCACGGAGCAGCGACACAGATACGCAGTATTTT.

Here the CDR3 reads CSGTTGIGYEQYF. The CDR3, as DNA: TGCAGCGGCACCACAGGGATCGGCTACGAGCAGTACTTC. The chain carries TRBV29-1 and TRBJ2-7; D might be TRBD1 (6 bases). The V and J ends lost 7 bases and 3 bases respectively, with 16 bases between them. This CDR3 is built from 13 residues. Germline V CDR1 and CDR2: SQVTM, ANQGSEA.

The gene calls are TRBV4-2 and TRBJ1-1; D is ambiguous. This CDR3 contains 14 residues. Germline loops: CDR1 LGHNA, CDR2 YNFKEQ. Trimming cost V 1 base and J 0 bases, with 6 bases left between them. This CDR3 is CASSQVQVNTEAFF. The CDR3 DNA follows: TGTGCCAGCAGCCAAGTACAAGTGAACACTGAAGCTTTCTTT.

This chain connects TRBV30 to TRBJ2-7; D is perhaps TRBD1 (5 bases). Germline V CDR1 and CDR2: GTSNPN, SVGIG (reference sequence). Trimming shortened V by 1 base and J by 2 bases, and 12 bases separated the two germline ends. This CDR3 is 14 amino acids long. The CDR3 nucleotides read TGTGCCTGGAGTGGGCCTGGGGCCACCTACGAGCAGTACTTC. Residues: CAWSGPGATYEQYF. Complete variable domain (other parts from reference TRBV30 and TRBJ2-7): SQTIHQWPATLVQPVGSPLSLECTVEGTSNPNLYWYRQAAGRGLQLLFYSVGIGQISSEVPQNLSASRPQDRQFILSSKKLLLSDSGFYLCAWSGPGATYEQYFGPGTRLTVT.

For the CDR3, the DNA is TGTGCCAGCAGCTTAGAGGTCACTCCCGGGTACGAGCAGTACTTC. Translating it yields CASSLEVTPGYEQYF. The rearrangement joins TRBV7-2 to TRBJ2-7, with no clear D. Trimming pared 1 base from V and 4 bases from J, leaving 14 bases between. Germline V gene sequence: CDR1 SGHTA, CDR2 FQGNSA. The CDR3 is 15 residues long.

DNA for the CDR3: TGCGCCAGCAGACTAGCGGGAGAGGACATTCAGTACTTC. Protein: CASRLAGEDIQYF. This sequence joins TRBV5-1 and TRBJ2-4, with 11 bases fitting TRBD2. V shed 5 bases and J 8 bases; nucleotides not matched to a gene: 3. This CDR3 region has 13 residues. Germline V gene sequence: CDR1 SGHRS, CDR2 YFSETQ.

The gene calls are TRBV4-2 and TRBJ2-2, with 7 bases identical to TRBD2. Germline trimming cut 0 bases from V and 6 bases from J; bases unmatched to any gene: 4. Germline loops: CDR1 LGHNA, CDR2 YNFKEQ. The CDR3 contains 15 residues. CDR3 region: CASSQDRSGAGELFF. The DNA of the CDR3 is TGTGCCAGCAGCCAAGATAGGAGCGGGGCCGGGGAGCTGTTTTTT.

This sequence joins TRBV7-9 and TRBJ2-7; D remains ambiguous. V was cut by 2 bases and J by 5 bases, with 7 bases left in between. Germline V gene sequence: CDR1 SEHNR, CDR2 FQNEAQ (reference sequence). The CDR3 runs to 12 residues. CDR3 protein: CASSLRGNEQYF. CDR3 nucleotide sequence: TGTGCCAGCAGCTTAAGAGGAAACGAGCAGTACTTC.

V and J are TRBV28 and TRBJ2-1; 7 bases fit TRBD2. Germline CDR1 is MDHEN and CDR2 is SYDVKM. Trimming took 10 bases from V and 4 from J; bases not matched to a gene: 10. The CDR3 has 14 residues. The CDR3 nucleotides read TGTGCCACCTACAACTCGGGGGGATACAATGAGCAGTTCTTC. As protein: CATYNSGGYNEQFF.

The chain links TRBV27 to TRBJ2-7; D remains ambiguous. The CDR3 totals 15 residues. Germline CDR1 and CDR2: MNHEY and SMNVEV (reference sequence). The V end was cut by 2 bases, the J end by 7 bases, with 18 bases between. The CDR3 DNA is TGTGCCAGCAGTTTAGTTCCAGCTCTCCTTTGGGAGCAGTACTTC. This codes for CASSLVPALLWEQYF.

V and J are TRBV27 and TRBJ2-2; TRBD2 agrees at 7 bases. The CDR3 length is 15 residues. Unmatched junction bases numbered 9, after V lost 6 bases and J lost 5 bases. From germline, CDR1 is MNHEY and CDR2 SMNVEV (reference sequence). The DNA of the CDR3 is TGTGCCAGCAGGGAGTGGCGGGAGAGGACCGGGGAGCTGTTTTTT. Translation: CASREWRERTGELFF.

This clone was seen more than once but under ten times. This chain links TRBV5-6 with TRBJ2-5; D not certain. CDR1 and CDR2 (germline): SGHDT, YYEEEE. CDR3 size: 11 residues. V shed 5 bases and J shed 4 bases, with 6 bases lying between them. The CDR3 sequence is CASSLRETQYF. CDR3 nucleotide sequence: TGTGCCAGCAGTTTACGAGAGACCCAGTACTTC.

This sequence joins TRBV28 and TRBJ2-2, with D maybe TRBD1 (6 bases). This CDR3 is built from 15 residues. CDR1 is MDHEN, CDR2 SYDVKM, per germline. With 5 bases removed from V and 1 base from J, the gap between germline ends came to 11 bases. The CDR3 DNA reads TGTGCCAGCAGTGCAGGGGTTGGGAACACCGGGGAGCTGTTTTTT. It is translated as CASSAGVGNTGELFF.

This clone was seen only a few times. The V and J genes are TRBV2 and TRBJ2-1, with 10 bases matching TRBD2. CDR3 length: 14 amino acids. Losses at the gene ends were 7 bases for V and 6 bases for J; bases not matched to a gene: 6. Germline loops: CDR1 SNHLY, CDR2 FYNNEI. The CDR3 nucleotides are TGTGCCAGCATCGGACTAGCGGCACGCAATGAGCAGTTCTTC. Its protein is CASIGLAARNEQFF.

V is TRBV4-1 and J is TRBJ2-7, with TRBD2 identical over 13 bases. V shed 0 bases and J 7 bases; nucleotides not matched to a gene: 3. The CDR3 loop spans 15 amino acids. The germline V gene has CDR1 MGHRA and CDR2 YSYEKL. CDR3 nucleotides: TGCGCCAGCAGCCAAGAGTCGGGACTAGCGGGAGAGCAGTACTTC. Protein product: CASSQESGLAGEQYF.

This clone was seen more than once but under ten times. This sequence joins TRBV27 and TRBJ2-7, with D uncertain. CDR3 size: 13 residues. CDR1 and CDR2 (germline): MNHEY, SMNVEV (reference sequence). The V end lost 5 bases, the J end lost 7 bases, and 15 bases lay between the germline ends. For the CDR3, the DNA is TGTGCCAGCAGTCCCCAGTTGAATGGGGAGCAGTACTTC. It specifies CASSPQLNGEQYF.